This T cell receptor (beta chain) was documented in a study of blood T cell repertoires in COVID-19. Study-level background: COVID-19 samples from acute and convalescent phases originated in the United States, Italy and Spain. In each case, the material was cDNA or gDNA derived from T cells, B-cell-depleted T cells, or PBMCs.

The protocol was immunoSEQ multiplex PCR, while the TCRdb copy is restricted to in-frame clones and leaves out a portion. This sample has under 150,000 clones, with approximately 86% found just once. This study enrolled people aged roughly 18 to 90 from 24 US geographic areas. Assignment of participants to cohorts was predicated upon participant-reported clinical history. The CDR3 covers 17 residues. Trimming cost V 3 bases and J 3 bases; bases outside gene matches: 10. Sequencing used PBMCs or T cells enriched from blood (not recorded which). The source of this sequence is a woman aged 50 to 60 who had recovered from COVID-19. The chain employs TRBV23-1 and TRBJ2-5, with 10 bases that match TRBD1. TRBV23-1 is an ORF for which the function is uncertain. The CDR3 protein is CASSHYDRGHLEETQYF. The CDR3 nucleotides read TGCGCCAGCAGTCACTACGACAGGGGGCATCTAGAAGAGACCCAGTACTTC.